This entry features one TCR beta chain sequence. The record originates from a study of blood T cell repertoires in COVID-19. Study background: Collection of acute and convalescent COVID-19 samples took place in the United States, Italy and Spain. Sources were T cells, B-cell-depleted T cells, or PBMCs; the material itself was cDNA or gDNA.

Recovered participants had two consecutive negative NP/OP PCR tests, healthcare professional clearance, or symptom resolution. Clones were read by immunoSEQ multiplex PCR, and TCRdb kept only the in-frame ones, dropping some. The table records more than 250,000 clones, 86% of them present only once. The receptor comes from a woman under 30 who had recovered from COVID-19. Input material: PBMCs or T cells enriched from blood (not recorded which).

The CDR3: CASSYGTGNTEAFF. CDR3 DNA: TGTGCCAGCAGCTATGGGACAGGCAACACTGAAGCTTTCTTT. The chain is built from TRBV13 and TRBJ1-1, with 8 bases identical to TRBD1. The germline V gene has CDR1 PRHDT and CDR2 FYEKMQ (reference sequence). This CDR3 has 14 amino acids. Losses at the gene ends were 4 bases for V and 2 bases for J; bases not matched to a gene: 3. The variable domain in full, with the rest retrieved from reference TRBV13 and TRBJ1-1, is AAGVIQSPRHLIKEKRETATLKCYPIPRHDTVYWYQQGPGQDPQFLISFYEKMQSDKGSIPDRFSAQQFSDYHSELNMSSLELGDSALYFCASSYGTGNTEAFFGQGTRLTVV.